The 18 T cell receptor beta chains reported below all come from one sample, sequenced in a study of blood T cell repertoires in COVID-19. Clones were sequenced by immunoSEQ multiplex PCR, and TCRdb holds only the in-frame ones, with some missing. The sample holds 140,000 to 150,000 clones, over 75% seen once. Sequencing was performed on PBMCs or T cells enriched from blood (not recorded which). These receptors originate from a woman under 40 with acute COVID-19.

The chain combines TRBV15 with TRBJ2-2; D is possibly TRBD1 (6 bases). Trimming took 1 base from V and 4 from J, leaving 10 bases between them. Germline-derived CDR1 and CDR2 are LNHNV and YYDKDF (reference sequence). The CDR3 consists of 15 residues. DNA for the CDR3: TGTGCCACCAGCAGAGGGGGGCTTAGCACCGGGGAGCTGTTTTTT. Its translation is CATSRGGLSTGELFF.

CDR3 coding DNA: TGTGCCAGCAGCTACCGGGACAGTAATTCACCCCTCCACTTT. It is translated as CASSYRDSNSPLHF. The V gene is TRBV5-4, the J gene TRBJ1-6; 7 nucleotides line up with TRBD1. This CDR3 contains 14 residues. V lost 3 bases, J lost 6 bases, and 3 bases stayed unmatched. Germline CDR1 reads SGHNT; CDR2 reads YYREEE (reference sequence). Complete variable domain (other parts from reference TRBV5-4 and TRBJ1-6): ETGVTQSPTHLIKTRGQQVTLRCSSQSGHNTVSWYQQALGQGPQFIFQYYREEENGRGNFPPRFSGLQFPNYSSELNVNALELDDSALYLCASSYRDSNSPLHFGNGTRLTVT.

This clone was counted between two and nine times. This chain connects TRBV6-5 to TRBJ2-7, with 10 positions matching TRBD1. The V segment lost 8 bases and the J segment 4 bases; nucleotides outside the gene matches: 5. Germline lookup yields CDR1 MNHEY and CDR2 SVGAGI. This CDR3 comprises 13 residues. As DNA, the CDR3 is TGTGCCAGCTTGGGACAGGGGAGTTACGAGCAGTACTTC. Encoded protein: CASLGQGSYEQYF.

The V call is TRBV4-3, the J call TRBJ2-1; TRBD2 aligns across 7 bases. J was trimmed by 3 bases and V by 1 base; bases with no gene match: 3. This CDR3 has 15 amino acids. Germline lookup yields CDR1 LGHNA and CDR2 YSLEER. The CDR3 bases are TGCGCCAGCAGCCAAGTGGGAGGGATCTACAATGAGCAGTTCTTC. Amino acid sequence: CASSQVGGIYNEQFF.

The chain links TRBV5-4 to TRBJ1-1; possibly TRBD1 for D (5 bases). Per germline, CDR1 SGHNT and CDR2 YYREEE (reference sequence). Trimming removed 4 bases from V and 1 base from J, with 14 bases in between. The CDR3 is 15 residues long. CDR3 amino acids: CASSETAQGNTEAFF. The CDR3 region has the DNA TGTGCCAGCAGCGAAACGGCCCAGGGGAACACTGAAGCTTTCTTT. Filled out from reference TRBV5-4 and TRBJ1-1, the complete variable domain reads ETGVTQSPTHLIKTRGQQVTLRCSSQSGHNTVSWYQQALGQGPQFIFQYYREEENGRGNFPPRFSGLQFPNYSSELNVNALELDDSALYLCASSETAQGNTEAFFGQGTRLTVV.

CDR3 amino acids: CASSLTFTEAFF. In DNA, the CDR3 is TGCGCCAGCAGCTTGACATTTACTGAAGCTTTCTTT. The chain carries TRBV5-1 and TRBJ1-1; D gene uncertain. The V end was cut by 1 base, the J end by 5 bases, with 6 bases between. Germline CDR1 is SGHRS and CDR2 is YFSETQ. This CDR3 has 12 residues.

This chain joins TRBV29-1 and TRBJ2-7; 7 bases agree with TRBD1. J was trimmed by 5 bases and V by 5 bases; bases with no gene match: 9. Germline CDR1 reads SQVTM; CDR2 reads ANQGSEA. The CDR3 has 13 amino acids. The DNA of the CDR3 is TGCAGCGTTAGACCTGACAGGGAGAACGAGCAGTACTTC. This translates into CSVRPDRENEQYF.

The gene calls are TRBV6-1 and TRBJ2-3; 8 bases agree with TRBD2. CDR3 size: 15 residues. The V gene end was trimmed by 2 bases and the J gene end by 4 bases; junction bases not matched to a gene: 5. Per the germline V gene, CDR1 is MNHNS and CDR2 is SASEGT. CDR3 bases: TGTGCCAGCAGTGAATCGCGGGAGGCCTCAGATACGCAGTATTTT. Amino acid sequence: CASSESREASDTQYF.

This sequence joins TRBV3-1 (or the pseudogene TRBV3-2) and TRBJ2-1; 8 positions agree with TRBD1. V was clipped by 2 bases and J by 1 base; unmatched bases: 4. The V gene's germline CDR1 is LGHDT and CDR2 YNNKEL (reference sequence). The CDR3 extends over 16 amino acids. As DNA, the CDR3 is TGTGCCAGCAGCCAACCGGACAGGGTGTCCTACAATGAGCAGTTCTTC. This sequence encodes CASSQPDRVSYNEQFF.

The CDR3 protein is CASSLQDQETQYF. DNA for the CDR3: TGCGCCAGCAGCTTGCAGGACCAAGAGACCCAGTACTTC. This chain links TRBV5-1 with TRBJ2-5, with D uncertain. Trimming cost V 1 base and J 0 bases, with 4 bases left between them. The CDR3 has 13 amino acids. Germline CDR1 SGHRS, CDR2 YFSETQ.

This chain joins TRBV28 and TRBJ2-5; D may be TRBD1 (5 bases). The V end was cut by 6 bases, the J end by 2 bases, with 13 bases between. Germline assignment: CDR1 MDHEN and CDR2 SYDVKM. This CDR3 contains 14 residues. DNA for the CDR3: TGTGCCAGCAGGAAATGGGCAGGGCAAGAGACCCAGTACTTC. Its protein is CASRKWAGQETQYF.

The rearrangement joins TRBV20-1 to TRBJ1-2; unclear D gene. V lost 5 bases to trimming and J lost 4 bases, with 5 bases between them. The CDR3 length is 10 residues. In germline, CDR1 is DFQATT, CDR2 SNEGSKA (reference sequence). CDR3 nucleotides: TGCAGTGCTGGGCTCTATGGCTACACCTTC. It is translated as CSAGLYGYTF.

This chain connects TRBV24-1 to TRBJ1-2; no reliable D call. CDR3 length: 15 residues. CDR1 is KGHDR and CDR2 is SFDVKD in the germline V gene. Trimming cost V 3 bases and J 3 bases, with 13 bases left between them. CDR3 in DNA: TGTGCCACCAGTGATGGAGTAGACTCCCACTATGGCTACACCTTC. It translates to CATSDGVDSHYGYTF.

This sequence joins TRBV10-3 and TRBJ2-1; TRBD2 agrees at 7 bases. V dropped 3 bases and J dropped 2; count of bases not matched to a gene: 10. This CDR3 contains 17 residues. Germline V gives CDR1 ENHRY, CDR2 SYGVKD. The CDR3 spells CAISERFGGSTYNEQFF. The CDR3 DNA follows: TGTGCCATCAGTGAAAGGTTTGGCGGGAGTACCTACAATGAGCAGTTCTTC.

The chain employs TRBV25-1 and TRBJ1-1; D might be TRBD1 (6 bases). The CDR3 is 13 amino acids. V was pared by 7 bases and J by 0 bases, with 9 bases between. Germline CDR1 and CDR2: MGHDK and SYGVNS. DNA for the CDR3: TGTGCCAGCATCAGGGACATGAACACTGAAGCTTTCTTT. Its translation is CASIRDMNTEAFF.

The V call is TRBV6-8, the J call TRBJ2-6, with 7 bases fitting TRBD2. This CDR3 contains 22 residues. The germline gives CDR1 MNHGY, CDR2 SAAAGT. V was clipped by 2 bases and J by 0 bases; unmatched bases: 19. The CDR3 region has the DNA TGTGCCAGCAGTTACGAGCGGGCTCTGCGGGGGTTCCTCCGCTCTGGGGCCAACGTCCTGACTTTC. It specifies CASSYERALRGFLRSGANVLTF.

CDR3 in DNA: TGTGCCAGCAGTTTGGGAGGGTTCCTATCCTACGAGCAGTACTTC. Amino acid sequence: CASSLGGFLSYEQYF. The J gene is TRBJ2-7, the V gene TRBV28, with 7 bases matching TRBD2. The V gene's germline CDR1 is MDHEN and CDR2 SYDVKM. The CDR3 sequence is 15 residues long. Trimming cost V 3 bases and J 1 base; bases outside gene matches: 6.

This clone showed up just a few times. This chain connects TRBV5-4 to TRBJ1-1; 10 bases are a match to TRBD1. Per the germline V gene, CDR1 is SGHNT and CDR2 is YYREEE (reference sequence). J was trimmed by 8 bases and V by 4 bases; bases with no gene match: 2. The CDR3 is made up of 12 amino acids. CDR3 in amino acids: CASSKGQGEAFF. The DNA of the CDR3 is TGTGCCAGCAGCAAGGGACAGGGGGAAGCTTTCTTT. Drawing the rest from reference TRBV5-4 and TRBJ1-1, the complete variable domain is ETGVTQSPTHLIKTRGQQVTLRCSSQSGHNTVSWYQQALGQGPQFIFQYYREEENGRGNFPPRFSGLQFPNYSSELNVNALELDDSALYLCASSKGQGEAFFGQGTRLTVV.